Here is one T cell receptor (beta chain) with its context. These data originate in a study of blood T cell repertoires in COVID-19. As for the study in general: Acute and convalescent COVID-19 samples came from the United States, Italy and Spain. The cDNA or gDNA used as material had been derived from T cells, B-cell-depleted T cells, or PBMCs.

Per the study methods: Amplification from reference gene primers served as the basis for estimated nucleated cell counts. Produced via immunoSEQ multiplex PCR; TCRdb's table is partial and in-frame only. V and J calls and clone size are given by that table; D and trimming were obtained from the DNA. The sample carries 150,000 to 200,000 clones, about 82% recorded once. The junction had 9 bases not matched to a gene; V was cut back by 5 bases and J by 2 bases. Germline CDR1 and CDR2: SNHLY and FYNNEI. The CDR3 has 16 amino acids. The source is a woman in her twenties or thirties with acute or convalescent COVID-19. Material for sequencing was peripheral blood. This sequence joins TRBV2 and TRBJ2-3; TRBD1 matches 8 bases. CDR3 loop: CASSMSGQAYTDTQYF. The CDR3 coding sequence is TGTGCCAGCAGTATGTCGGGACAGGCATACACAGATACGCAGTATTTT.